This TCR beta chain was recovered during a study of shared clonotypes between healthy human individuals. Clones were read by immunoSEQ multiplex PCR, and TCRdb kept only the in-frame ones, dropping some. The table has approximately 110,000 clones, 67% seen once. This CDR3 has 13 amino acids. Germline CDR1 and CDR2: LGHNA and YNFKEQ. With V trimmed by 5 bases and J by 6 bases, 6 bases remained unmatched. V and J are TRBV4-2 and TRBJ2-7, with TRBD2 matching over 8 bases. This clonotype was sampled from a young woman in good health. Sequencing was performed on memory CD8+ T cells sorted from blood. Subset specified: CD45RO+ cells pooled with CCR7-negative TemRA cells. The CDR3 is CASSFLGGVEQYF. The CDR3 bases are TGTGCCAGCAGCTTCCTCGGGGGGGTCGAGCAGTACTTC.